This T cell receptor beta chain comes out of a study of blood T cell repertoires in COVID-19. The CDR3 runs 14 residues. V lost 5 bases and J lost 8; bases outside the gene matches: 9. Germline assignment: CDR1 LNHDA and CDR2 SQIVND (reference sequence). Source study methods: From reference gene primer amplification, estimates of nucleated cell counts were derived. Assay: immunoSEQ multiplex PCR; the TCRdb copy retains only in-frame clones and omits some. The D gene and trimming were derived from the DNA, and the V and J assignments and clone size from that table. The sample lists fewer than 300,000 clones; roughly 85% were seen once.

This receptor was taken from a man between 50 and 59 years old with active or convalescent COVID-19. The rearrangement joins TRBV19 to TRBJ2-1, with 7 bases that match TRBD1. Sequencing was carried out using peripheral blood. The CDR3 DNA reads as TGTGCCAGTAGTCTCCGGGACAGTCGCGATGAGCAGTTCTTC. Amino acid sequence: CASSLRDSRDEQFF.